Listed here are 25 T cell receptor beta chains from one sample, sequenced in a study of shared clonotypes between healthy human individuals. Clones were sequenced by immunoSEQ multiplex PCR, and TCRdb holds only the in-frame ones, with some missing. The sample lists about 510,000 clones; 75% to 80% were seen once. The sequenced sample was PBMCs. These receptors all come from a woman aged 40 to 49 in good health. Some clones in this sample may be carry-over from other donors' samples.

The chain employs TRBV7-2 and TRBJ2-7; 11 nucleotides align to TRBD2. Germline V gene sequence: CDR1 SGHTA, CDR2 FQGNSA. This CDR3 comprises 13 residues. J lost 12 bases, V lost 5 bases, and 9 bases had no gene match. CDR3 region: CASSPASGRSLYF. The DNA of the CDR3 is TGTGCCAGCAGCCCCGCTAGCGGGAGGTCTTTGTACTTC.

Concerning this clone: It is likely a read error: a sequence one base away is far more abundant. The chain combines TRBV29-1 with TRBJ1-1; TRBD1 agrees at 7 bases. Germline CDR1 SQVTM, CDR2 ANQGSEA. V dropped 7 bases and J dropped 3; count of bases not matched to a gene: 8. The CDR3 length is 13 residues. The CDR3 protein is CSGGQWRDTEAFF. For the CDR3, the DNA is TGCAGCGGGGGACAGTGGAGGGACACTGAAGCTTTCTTT.

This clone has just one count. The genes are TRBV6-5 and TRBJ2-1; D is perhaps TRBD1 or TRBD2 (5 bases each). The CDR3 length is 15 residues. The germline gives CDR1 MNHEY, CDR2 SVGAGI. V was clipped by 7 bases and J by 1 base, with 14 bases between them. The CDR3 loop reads CASTRTWGSYNEQFF. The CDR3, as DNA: TGTGCCAGCACACGTACTTGGGGGTCCTACAATGAGCAGTTCTTC.

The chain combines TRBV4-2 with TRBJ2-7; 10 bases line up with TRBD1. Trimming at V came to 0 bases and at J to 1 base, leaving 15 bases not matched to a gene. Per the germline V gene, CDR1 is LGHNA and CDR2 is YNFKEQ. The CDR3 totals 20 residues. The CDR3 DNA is TGTGCCAGCAGCCAAGACGGGGGGCCAGGGACAGGGGTGGGATCCTACGAGCAGTACTTC. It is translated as CASSQDGGPGTGVGSYEQYF.

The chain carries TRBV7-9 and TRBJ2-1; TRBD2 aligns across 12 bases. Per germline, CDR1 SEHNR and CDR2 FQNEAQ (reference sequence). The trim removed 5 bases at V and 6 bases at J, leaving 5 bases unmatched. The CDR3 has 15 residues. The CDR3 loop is CASSLLAGGFNEQFF. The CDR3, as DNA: TGTGCCAGCAGCCTACTAGCGGGAGGTTTCAATGAGCAGTTCTTC.

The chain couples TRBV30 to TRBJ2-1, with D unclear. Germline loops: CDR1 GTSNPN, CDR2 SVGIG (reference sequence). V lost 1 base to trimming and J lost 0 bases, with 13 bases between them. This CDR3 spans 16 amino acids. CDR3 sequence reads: CAWSEVEASSYNEQFF. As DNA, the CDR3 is TGTGCCTGGAGTGAAGTCGAAGCGAGCTCCTACAATGAGCAGTTCTTC. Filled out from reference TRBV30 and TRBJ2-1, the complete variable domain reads SQTIHQWPATLVQPVGSPLSLECTVEGTSNPNLYWYRQAAGRGLQLLFYSVGIGQISSEVPQNLSASRPQDRQFILSSKKLLLSDSGFYLCAWSEVEASSYNEQFFGPGTRLTVL.

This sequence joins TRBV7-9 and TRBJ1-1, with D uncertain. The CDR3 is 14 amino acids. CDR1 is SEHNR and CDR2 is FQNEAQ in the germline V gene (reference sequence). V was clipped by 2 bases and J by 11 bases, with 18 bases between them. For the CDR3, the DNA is TGTGCCAGCAGCTTAACTCGGACGGCCCCCGGGGCTTTCTTT. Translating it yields CASSLTRTAPGAFF.

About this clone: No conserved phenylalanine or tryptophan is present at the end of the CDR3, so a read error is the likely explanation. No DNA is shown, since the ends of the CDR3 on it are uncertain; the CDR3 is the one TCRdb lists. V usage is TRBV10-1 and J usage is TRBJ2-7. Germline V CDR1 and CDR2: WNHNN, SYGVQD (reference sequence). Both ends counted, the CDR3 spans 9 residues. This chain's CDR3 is CASSPGSQP.

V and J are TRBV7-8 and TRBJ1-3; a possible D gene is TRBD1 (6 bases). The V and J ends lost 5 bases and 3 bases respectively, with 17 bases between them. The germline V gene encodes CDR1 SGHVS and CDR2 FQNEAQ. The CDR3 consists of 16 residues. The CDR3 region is CASSPGEGLVGNTIYF. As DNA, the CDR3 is TGTGCCAGCAGCCCAGGGGAGGGGCTGGTTGGAAACACCATATATTTT. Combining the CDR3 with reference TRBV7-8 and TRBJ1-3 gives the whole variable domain GAGVSQSPRYKVAKRGQDVALRCDPISGHVSLFWYQQALGQGPEFLTYFQNEAQLDKSGLPSDRFFAERPEGSVSTLKIQRTQQEDSAVYLCASSPGEGLVGNTIYFGEGSWLTVV.

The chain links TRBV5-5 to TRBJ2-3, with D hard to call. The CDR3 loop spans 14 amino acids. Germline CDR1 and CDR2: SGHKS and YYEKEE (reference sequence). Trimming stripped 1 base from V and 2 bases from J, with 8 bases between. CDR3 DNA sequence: TGTGCCAGCAGCTTGAGGCCAGCCACAGATACGCAGTATTTT. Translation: CASSLRPATDTQYF. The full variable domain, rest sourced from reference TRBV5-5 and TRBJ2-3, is DAGVTQSPTHLIKTRGQQVTLRCSPISGHKSVSWYQQVLGQGPQFIFQYYEKEERGRGNFPDRFSARQFPNYSSELNVNALLLGDSALYLCASSLRPATDTQYFGPGTRLTVL.

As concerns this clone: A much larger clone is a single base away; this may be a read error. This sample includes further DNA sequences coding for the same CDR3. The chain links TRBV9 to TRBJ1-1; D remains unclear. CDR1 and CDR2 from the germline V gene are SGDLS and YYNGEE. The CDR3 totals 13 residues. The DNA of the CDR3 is TGTGCCAGTAGCGGTCCCAAGAACACTGAAGCTTTCTTT. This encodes CASSGPKNTEAFF.

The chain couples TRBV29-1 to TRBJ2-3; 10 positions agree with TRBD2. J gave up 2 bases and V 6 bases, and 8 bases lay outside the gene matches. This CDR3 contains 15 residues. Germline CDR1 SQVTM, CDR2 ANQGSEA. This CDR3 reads CSVPTSGTYTDTQYF. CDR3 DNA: TGCAGCGTCCCCACTAGCGGGACGTACACAGATACGCAGTATTTT.

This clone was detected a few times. CDR3 nucleotide sequence: TGTGCCAGCAGTGAAAGTAGGGAGGGCCAGCAGTACTTC. This encodes CASSESREGQQYF. The chain employs TRBV6-1 and TRBJ2-7; 7 nucleotides match TRBD2. The CDR3 is 13 amino acids. Germline CDR1 is MNHNS and CDR2 is SASEGT. The V segment lost 2 bases and the J segment 8 bases; nucleotides outside the gene matches: 6.

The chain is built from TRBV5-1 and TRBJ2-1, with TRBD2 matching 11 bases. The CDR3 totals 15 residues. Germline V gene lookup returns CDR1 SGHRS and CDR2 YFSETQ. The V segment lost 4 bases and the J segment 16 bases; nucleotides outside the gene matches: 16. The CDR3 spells CASSQLAAGTSGEFF. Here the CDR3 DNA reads TGCGCCAGCAGCCAATTGGCGGCCGGGACTAGCGGCGAATTCTTC.

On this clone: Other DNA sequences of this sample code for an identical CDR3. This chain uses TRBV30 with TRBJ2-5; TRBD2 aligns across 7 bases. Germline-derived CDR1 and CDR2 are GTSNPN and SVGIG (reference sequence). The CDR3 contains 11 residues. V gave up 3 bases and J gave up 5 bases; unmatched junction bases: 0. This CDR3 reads CAWSGGETQYF. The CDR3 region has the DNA TGTGCCTGGAGCGGGGGGGAGACCCAGTACTTC.

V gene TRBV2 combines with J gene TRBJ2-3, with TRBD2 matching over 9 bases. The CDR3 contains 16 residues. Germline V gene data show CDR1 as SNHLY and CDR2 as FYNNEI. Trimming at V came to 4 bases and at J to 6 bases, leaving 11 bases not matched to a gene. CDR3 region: CASSVEGGRAGDTQYF. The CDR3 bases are TGTGCCAGCAGTGTTGAGGGCGGGAGGGCCGGGGATACGCAGTATTTT.

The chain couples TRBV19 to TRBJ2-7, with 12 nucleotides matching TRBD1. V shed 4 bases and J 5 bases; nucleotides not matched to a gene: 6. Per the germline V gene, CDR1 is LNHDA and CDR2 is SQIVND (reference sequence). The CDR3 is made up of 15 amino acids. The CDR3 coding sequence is TGTGCCAGTAGTACCGGGACAGGGGGCTTCAACGAGCAGTACTTC. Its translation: CASSTGTGGFNEQYF.

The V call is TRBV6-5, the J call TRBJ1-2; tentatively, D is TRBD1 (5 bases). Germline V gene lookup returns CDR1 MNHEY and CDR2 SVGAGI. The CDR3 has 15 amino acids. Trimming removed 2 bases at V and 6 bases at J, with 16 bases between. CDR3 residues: CASSYGAGAPDGYTF. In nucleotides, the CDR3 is TGTGCCAGCAGTTACGGGGCGGGAGCTCCGGATGGCTACACCTTC.

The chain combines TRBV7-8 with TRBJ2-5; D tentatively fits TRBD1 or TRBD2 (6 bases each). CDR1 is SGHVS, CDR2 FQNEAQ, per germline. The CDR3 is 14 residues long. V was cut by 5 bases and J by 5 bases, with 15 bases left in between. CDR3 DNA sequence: TGTGCCAGCAGCCTGATCGGGGGCAGGGAGACCCAGTACTTC. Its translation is CASSLIGGRETQYF.

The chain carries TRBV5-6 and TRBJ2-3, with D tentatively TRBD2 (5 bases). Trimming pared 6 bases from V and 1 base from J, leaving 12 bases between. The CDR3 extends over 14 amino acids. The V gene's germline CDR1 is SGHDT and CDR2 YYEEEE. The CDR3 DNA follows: TGTGCCAGCACCGGACTTGGGGGCACAGATACGCAGTATTTT. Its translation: CASTGLGGTDTQYF. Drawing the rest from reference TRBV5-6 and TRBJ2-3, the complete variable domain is DAGVTQSPTHLIKTRGQQVTLRCSPKSGHDTVSWYQQALGQGPQFIFQYYEEEERQRGNFPDRFSGHQFPNYSSELNVNALLLGDSALYLCASTGLGGTDTQYFGPGTRLTVL.

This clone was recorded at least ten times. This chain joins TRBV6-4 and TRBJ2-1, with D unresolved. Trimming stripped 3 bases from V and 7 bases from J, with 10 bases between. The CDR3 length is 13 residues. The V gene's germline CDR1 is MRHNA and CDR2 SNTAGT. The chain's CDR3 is CASSEIDTNEQFF. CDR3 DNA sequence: TGTGCCAGCAGTGAGATAGACACGAATGAGCAGTTCTTC.

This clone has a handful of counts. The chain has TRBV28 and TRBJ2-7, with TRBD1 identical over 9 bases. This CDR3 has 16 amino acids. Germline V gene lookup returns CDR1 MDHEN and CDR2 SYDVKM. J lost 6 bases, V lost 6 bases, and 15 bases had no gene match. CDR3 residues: CASSQGQGFFSGEQYF. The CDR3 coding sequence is TGTGCCAGCAGCCAGGGACAGGGTTTTTTTTCGGGCGAGCAGTACTTC.

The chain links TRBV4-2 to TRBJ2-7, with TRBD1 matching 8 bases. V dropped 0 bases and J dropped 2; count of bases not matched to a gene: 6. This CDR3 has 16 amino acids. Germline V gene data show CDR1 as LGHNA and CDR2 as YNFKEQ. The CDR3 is CASSQDFQGATYEQYF. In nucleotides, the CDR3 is TGTGCCAGCAGCCAAGATTTCCAGGGGGCCACCTACGAGCAGTACTTC.

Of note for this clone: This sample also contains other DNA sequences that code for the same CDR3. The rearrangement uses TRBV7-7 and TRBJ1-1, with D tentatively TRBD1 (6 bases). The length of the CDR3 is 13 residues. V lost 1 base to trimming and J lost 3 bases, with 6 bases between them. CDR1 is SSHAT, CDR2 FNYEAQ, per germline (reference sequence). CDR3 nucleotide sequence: TGTGCCAGCAGCTTAGACAGGGACACTGAAGCTTTCTTT. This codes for CASSLDRDTEAFF.

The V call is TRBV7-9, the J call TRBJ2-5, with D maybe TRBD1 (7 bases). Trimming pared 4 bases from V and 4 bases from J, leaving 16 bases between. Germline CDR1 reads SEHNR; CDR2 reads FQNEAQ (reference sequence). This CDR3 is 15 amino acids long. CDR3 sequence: CASSSAQGGGETQYF. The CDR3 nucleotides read TGTGCCAGCAGCTCAGCCCAGGGGGGAGGAGAGACCCAGTACTTC.